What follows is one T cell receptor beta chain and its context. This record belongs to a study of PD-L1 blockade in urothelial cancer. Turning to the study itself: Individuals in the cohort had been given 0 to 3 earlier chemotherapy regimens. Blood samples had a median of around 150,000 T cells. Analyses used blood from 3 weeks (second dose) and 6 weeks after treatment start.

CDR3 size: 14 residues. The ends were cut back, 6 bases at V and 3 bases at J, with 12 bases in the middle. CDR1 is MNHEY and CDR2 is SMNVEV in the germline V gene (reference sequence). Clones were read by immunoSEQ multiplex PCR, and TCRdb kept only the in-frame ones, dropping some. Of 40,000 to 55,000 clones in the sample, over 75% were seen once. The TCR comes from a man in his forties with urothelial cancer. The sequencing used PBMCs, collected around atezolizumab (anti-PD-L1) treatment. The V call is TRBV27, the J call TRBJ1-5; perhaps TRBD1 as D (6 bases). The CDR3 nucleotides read TGTGCCAGCAGACCTACAGGGTCCAATCAGCCCCAGCATTTT. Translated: CASRPTGSNQPQHF.